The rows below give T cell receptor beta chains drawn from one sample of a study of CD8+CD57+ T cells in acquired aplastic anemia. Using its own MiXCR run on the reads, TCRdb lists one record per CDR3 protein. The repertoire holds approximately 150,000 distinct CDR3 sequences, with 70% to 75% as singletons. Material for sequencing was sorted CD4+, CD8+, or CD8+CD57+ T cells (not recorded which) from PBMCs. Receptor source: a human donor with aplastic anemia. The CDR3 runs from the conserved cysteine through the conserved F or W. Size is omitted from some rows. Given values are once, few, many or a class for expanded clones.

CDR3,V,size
CASSGTLAVEQYF,TRBV6-5,.
CASSLVGQRSYNEQFF,TRBV7-8,.
CSARAGTGPTYEQYF,TRBV20-1,.
CSARRGLTEAFF,TRBV20-1,.
CASTAKGTQYF,TRBV2,.
CATSDFGVGGADTQYF,TRBV24-1,once
CASSLERNTEAFF,TRBV5-1,.
CASSPRTHRGELFF,TRBV12-5,.
CASSESPLARETQYF,TRBV2,.
CSATRKAQHF,TRBV20-1,once
CASTWTGGEQYF,TRBV7-9,.
CASRVGGGGSTGELFF,TRBV19,.
CATSKDRIGLNEQFF,TRBV15,.
CASSPGPDRGSYTF,TRBV12-3/TRBV12-4,.
CASSISTNTEAFF,TRBV19,.
CSVRRAGTYEQYF,TRBV29-1,many
CSALGRHTEAFF,TRBV29-1,many
CASATRSGANYGYTF,TRBV25-1,.
CSARRGGTNSYEQYF,TRBV20-1,.
CASSGQGADVLTF,TRBV6-4,.
CASSPWTGYNEQFF,TRBV7-2,.
CASSPTQAGVGEQFF,TRBV5-1,once
CSARGPLGETQYF,TRBV20-1,.
CASGEAGTGKREAFF,TRBV12-5,many
CASSISGTGPYEQYF,TRBV19,.
CASSIREGLAVF,TRBV19,.
CSAWTGAGYTF,TRBV20-1,.
CASSPQDGYEQYF,TRBV9,.